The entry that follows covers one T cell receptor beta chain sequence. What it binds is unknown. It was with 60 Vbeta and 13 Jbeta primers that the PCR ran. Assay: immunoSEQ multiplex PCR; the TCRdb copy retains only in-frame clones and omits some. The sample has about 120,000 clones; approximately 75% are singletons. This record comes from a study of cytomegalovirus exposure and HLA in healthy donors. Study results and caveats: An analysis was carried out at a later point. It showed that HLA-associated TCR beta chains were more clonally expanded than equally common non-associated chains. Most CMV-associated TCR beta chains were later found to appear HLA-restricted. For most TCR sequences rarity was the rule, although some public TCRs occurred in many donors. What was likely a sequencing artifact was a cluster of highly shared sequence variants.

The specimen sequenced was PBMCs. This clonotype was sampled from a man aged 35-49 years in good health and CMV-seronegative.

Here the CDR3 reads CASSLAALGLTFF. CDR3 bases: TGTGCCAGCAGCTTGGCCGCCCTGGGCCTAACTTTCTTT. This chain joins TRBV5-6 and TRBJ1-1, with D unclear. Germline V gene lookup returns CDR1 SGHDT and CDR2 YYEEEE. V shed 0 bases and J shed 12 bases, with 15 bases lying between them. There are 13 residues in the CDR3.